Below are 21 T cell receptor beta chains sequenced from a single sample in a study of tumor-infiltrating lymphocytes in primary liver carcinoma. In addition to blood RNA drawn from unsorted whole blood, germline DNA was extracted. Total RNA (approximately 450 ng) served as template for TCR beta cDNA synthesis primed by a constant-region primer. A slightly modified ARM-PCR protocol with three nested multiplex PCR rounds produced these TCR beta libraries. PCR rounds one and two used TRBV1-TRBV30 forward primers with a C-beta reverse primer for around 10 cycles each. TCRdb analysed the multiplex PCR reads with MiXCR anew, one entry per CDR3 protein. Of fewer than 350,000 distinct CDR3 sequences listed, about 60% are singletons. The sequencing input was peripheral blood. These receptors originate from a man aged 35 to 55 with primary liver carcinoma and hepatitis B virus infection.

This clonotype was seen many times. The V call is TRBV11-2, the J call TRBJ2-7; TRBD1 is a possible D gene (5 bases). V lost 5 bases and J lost 3, with 11 bases in between. CDR1 SGHAT and CDR2 FQNNGV come from the germline V gene. The length of the CDR3 is 13 residues. The CDR3 loop reads CASSLQGVYEQYF. The CDR3 bases are TGTGCCAGCAGCCTCCAAGGGGTCTACGAGCAGTACTTC.

As regards this clonotype: A junction end diverges from the germline sequence, so it may reflect a read error. The chain combines TRBV11-3 with TRBJ2-2; TRBD2 matches 10 bases. This CDR3 contains 15 residues. Germline lookup yields CDR1 SGHNT and CDR2 YENEEA. The CDR3 loop is CASSLAGGNTGEPFF. For the CDR3, the DNA is TGTGCCAGTAGCTTAGCGGGAGGAAATACCGGGGAGCCGTTTTTT.

Concerning this clonotype: Compared with germline, one end of the junction differs, possibly owing to a read error. The rearrangement links TRBV6-2 or TRBV6-3 to TRBJ1-1; D unclear. CDR3 length: 14 amino acids. Germline V gives CDR1 MNHEY, CDR2 SVGEGT. CDR3 residues: CVSSPEAGNTEAFF. The CDR3, as DNA: TGTGTCAGCAGCCCCGAGGCGGGGAACACTGAAGCTTTCTTT.

As for this clonotype: A much larger clonotype is one base distant, so this may be a read error. The rearrangement joins TRBV6-1 to TRBJ2-1; 12 bases line up with TRBD2. CDR3 length equals 14 residues. Germline V gene sequence: CDR1 MNHNS, CDR2 SASEGT. The CDR3 DNA is TGTTCCAGCACCCTCCGACTAGCGGGAGATGAGCAGTTCTTC. It encodes CSSTLRLAGDEQFF.

This clonotype was observed once. The CDR3: CASSSQGQIDTQYF. The CDR3 DNA follows: TGTGCCAGCAGCTCACAGGGGCAAATAGATACGCAGTATTTT. The chain uses TRBV5-6 and TRBJ2-3, with 7 bases that match TRBD1. V lost 3 bases, J lost 5 bases, and 6 bases stayed unmatched. Germline V lookup: CDR1 SGHDT, CDR2 YYEEEE. The CDR3 length is 14 residues.

Points on this clonotype: This may come from a read error, since a much larger clone is one base off. The J gene is TRBJ2-2, the V gene TRBV4-2; D gene ambiguous. Germline-derived CDR1 and CDR2 are LGHNA and YNFKEQ. The CDR3 consists of 13 residues. V lost 0 bases to trimming and J lost 2 bases, with 1 base between them. For the CDR3, the DNA is TGTGCCAGCAGCCAAGATAACACCGGGGAGCTGTTTTTT. Protein product: CASSQDNTGELFF.

This clonotype came up once. The rearrangement links TRBV4-2 to TRBJ2-7; the D gene is possibly TRBD2 (5 bases). The ends were cut back, 4 bases at V and 2 bases at J, with 21 bases in the middle. Germline CDR1 LGHNA, CDR2 YNFKEQ. CDR3 length equals 17 residues. This CDR3 is CASSRDLGSSKAYEQYF. The CDR3 coding sequence is TGTGCCAGCAGCCGAGACTTGGGGAGCTCAAAAGCCTACGAGCAGTACTTC.

As regards this clonotype: The missing conserved phenylalanine or tryptophan at the end of this CDR3 makes a read error likely. This sequence joins TRBV7-9 and TRBJ2-7; D is unclear. The V end was cut by 5 bases, the J end by 3 bases, with 5 bases between. Per the germline V gene, CDR1 is SEHNR and CDR2 is FQNEAQ (reference sequence). The CDR3 is made up of 11 amino acids. The CDR3 loop reads CASSPLYEQYS. CDR3 DNA sequence: TGTGCCAGCAGCCCACTCTACGAGCAGTACTCC.

Remarks on this clonotype: Being one base from a much bigger clone, this may be a read error. The V gene is TRBV10-3, the J gene TRBJ2-3; 13 bases match TRBD2. The CDR3 spans 17 residues. Germline values: CDR1 ENHRY, CDR2 SYGVKD. The chain's CDR3 is CTISEPGLAGATDTQYF. DNA for the CDR3: TGTACCATCAGTGAGCCAGGACTAGCGGGAGCGACAGATACGCAGTATTTT.

Of note for this clonotype: This clone may be a read error of a much larger clone one base away. This sequence joins TRBV12-3 or TRBV12-4 and TRBJ2-7; D may match TRBD1 or TRBD2 (5 bases each). The V gene lost 5 bases and the J gene lost 1 base, with 15 bases spanning the gap. The CDR3 is 15 residues long. This CDR3 is CASSRRDGDSYEQYF. In DNA, the CDR3 is TGTGCCAGCAGTCGTCGGGACGGGGATTCCTACGAGCAGTACTTC.

In regard to this clonotype: At one end, the junction sequence differs from germline, possibly due to a read error. The chain recombines TRBV29-1 with TRBJ2-3; D gene ambiguous. Germline lookup yields CDR1 SQVTM and CDR2 ANQGSEA. This CDR3 has 15 amino acids. CDR3: CSIEDRIARTDTQYF. Here the CDR3 DNA reads TGCAGCATTGAAGATCGGATAGCCCGCACAGATACGCAGTATTTT.

On this clonotype itself: With a much larger clone just one base away, this may be a read error. CDR3 residues: CSAIMTSSGANVPTF. The CDR3 nucleotides read TGCAGCGCCATAATGACGTCCTCTGGGGCCAACGTCCCGACTTTC. This chain uses TRBV29-1 with TRBJ2-6; possible D gene TRBD1, 5 bases. CDR1 and CDR2 from the germline V gene are SQVTM and ANQGSEA. The CDR3 consists of 15 residues.

This clonotype was seen only once. Since a much larger clone is just one base distant, this may be a read error. The rearrangement links TRBV4-2 to TRBJ2-1; 7 nucleotides align to TRBD2. The CDR3 sequence is 15 residues long. Germline V CDR1 and CDR2: LGHNA, YNFKEQ. The CDR3, as DNA: TGCGCCAGCAGCCAAGTTGGCGGGGGACACAATGAGCAGTTCTTC. It yields the protein CASSQVGGGHNEQFF.

On this clonotype itself: At one end, the junction sequence differs from germline, possibly due to a read error. V and J are TRBV28 and TRBJ2-1, with no clear D. This CDR3 spans 17 amino acids. Germline loops: CDR1 MDHEN, CDR2 SYDVKM. CDR3 loop: CASSLLTGPGSYNEQFF. For the CDR3, the DNA is TGTGCCAGCAGTTTACTAACTGGGCCTGGGTCCTACAATGAGCAGTTCTTT.

This clonotype was observed a handful of times. The chain uses TRBV30 and TRBJ2-7; 7 bases agree with TRBD1. J gave up 7 bases and V 5 bases, and 11 bases lay outside the gene matches. Germline V gene sequence: CDR1 GTSNPN, CDR2 SVGIG (reference sequence). The CDR3 is 13 amino acids. CDR3 residues: CAWGRAGGWEQYF. The DNA of the CDR3 is TGTGCCTGGGGAAGGGCAGGGGGTTGGGAGCAGTACTTC.

V gene TRBV28 combines with J gene TRBJ2-2, with TRBD2 as a possible D gene (7 bases). CDR1 and CDR2 from the germline V gene are MDHEN and SYDVKM. Trimming took 6 bases from V and 3 from J, leaving 14 bases between them. The CDR3 spans 15 residues. The CDR3 loop is CASRVGGPYTGELFF. CDR3 in DNA: TGTGCCAGCAGAGTGGGGGGGCCTTACACCGGGGAGCTGTTTTTT.

J is TRBJ2-7 and V is TRBV11-2; D uncertain. Per germline, CDR1 SGHAT and CDR2 FQNNGV. The CDR3 totals 13 residues. The CDR3 region has the DNA TGTATCAGCAGCTTAGACCGCCCCTACGAGCAGTACTTC. It is translated as CISSLDRPYEQYF. The full variable domain, completed using reference TRBV11-2 and TRBJ2-7, is EAGVAQSPRYKIIEKRQSVAFWCNPISGHATLYWYQQILGQGPKLLIQFQNNGVVDDSQLPKDRFSAERLKGVDSTLKIQPAKLEDSAVYLCISSLDRPYEQYFGPGTRLTVT.

This clonotype appeared a few times. A much bigger clone sits one base away, suggesting this may be a read error. The CDR3 ends on some other residue instead of the conserved phenylalanine or tryptophan, so this is likely a read error. J is TRBJ2-3 and V is TRBV29-1, with D possibly matching TRBD2 (6 bases). The germline gives CDR1 SQVTM, CDR2 ANQGSEA. V was shortened by 7 bases and J by 9 bases, with 17 bases between the two germline ends. CDR3 length: 12 residues. The CDR3 is CSASYSEGTQYL. CDR3 DNA sequence: TGCAGCGCCTCCTACTCGGAGGGCACGCAGTATCTT.

In its sample, this clonotype was seen many times. The genes are TRBV11-2 and TRBJ2-1; the match to TRBD2 covers 7 bases. This CDR3 is 15 amino acids long. With V trimmed by 1 base and J by 7 bases, 7 bases remained unmatched. Germline CDR1 is SGHAT and CDR2 is FQNNGV. The CDR3, as DNA: TGTGCCAGCAGCTTAGTCGCGGGAGAGAAAAATGAGCAGTTCTTC. Translated, it gives CASSLVAGEKNEQFF. Filled out from reference TRBV11-2 and TRBJ2-1, the complete variable domain reads EAGVAQSPRYKIIEKRQSVAFWCNPISGHATLYWYQQILGQGPKLLIQFQNNGVVDDSQLPKDRFSAERLKGVDSTLKIQPAKLEDSAVYLCASSLVAGEKNEQFFGPGTRLTVL.

As for this clonotype: This could be a read error, since a much larger clone is one nucleotide away. V usage is TRBV29-1 and J usage is TRBJ2-3, with 7 nucleotides matching TRBD2. This CDR3 has 15 residues. Germline values: CDR1 SQVTM, CDR2 ANQGSEA. After removal of 8 bases from V and 2 bases from J, the junction contained 13 bases not matched to a gene. CDR3 region: CSLRTLGGATDTQYF. In nucleotides, the CDR3 is TGCAGCCTCCGAACCCTGGGAGGGGCCACAGATACGCAGTATTTT.

The V and J genes are TRBV11-2 and TRBJ1-4; D is perhaps TRBD1 (5 bases). This CDR3 contains 17 residues. Trimming removed 5 bases from V and 5 bases from J, with 21 bases in between. Germline loops: CDR1 SGHAT, CDR2 FQNNGV. DNA for the CDR3: TGTGCCAGCAGCCTCACCGGGACTGGGGCGATAAATGAAAAACTGTTTTTT. This encodes CASSLTGTGAINEKLFF.